The rows below give T cell receptor beta chains drawn from one sample of a study of post-analysis software for immune sequencing data. TCRdb redid the calling of the PCR reads with MiXCR, one entry per CDR3 protein. The table shows a few hundred thousand distinct CDR3 sequences, with less than 40% occurring only once. Source material: blood. These receptors originate from a girl aged 2 to 9 with multiple sclerosis. Both conserved end residues are part of each CDR3. Fields, in order: clone size, V gene, J gene, D gene, CDR3 DNA, CDR3 protein. D genes are given only for firm matches. Some rows mark clone size as missing; the rest say once, few, many or name a class of expanded clone.

>.|TRBV12-3/TRBV12-4|TRBJ1-2|TRBD1
TGTGCCAGCAGTTTGGGGACAGGGACGTTTTATGGCTACACCTTC
CASSLGTGTFYGYTF
>few|TRBV4-1|TRBJ2-5|TRBD1
TGCGCCAGCAGCCAGACAGGGCGACAAGGGACCCAGTACTTC
CASSQTGRQGTQYF
>.|TRBV6-5|TRBJ2-3|.
TGTGCCAGCAGTTACTCTTCGGGCGGGACGGCAGTAACAGATACGCAGTATTTT
CASSYSSGGTAVTDTQYF
>few|TRBV4-1|TRBJ2-7|.
TGCGCCAGCAGCCAGGGCAGGCTTCACGAGCGGTACTTC
CASSQGRLHERYF
>few|TRBV28|TRBJ2-4|.
TGTGCCAGCAGTTTCTACCCTCTCAGGGGAGCCAAAAACATTCAGTACTTC
CASSFYPLRGAKNIQYF
>.|TRBV20-1|TRBJ2-5|.
TGCAGTGCTCCCGAGATCATGGCTGAGACCCAGTACTTC
CSAPEIMAETQYF
>.|TRBV29-1|TRBJ2-7|.
TGCAGCGTTGAAGATCCCAGTTACGAGCAGTACTTC
CSVEDPSYEQYF
>.|TRBV7-9|TRBJ1-5|.
TGTGCCAGCAGCTTAGAAGGAAGTCAGCCCCAGCATTTT
CASSLEGSQPQHF
>few|TRBV4-2|TRBJ2-5|.
TGTGCCAGCAGCCGAGAATATACGGGGGAGACCCAGTACTTC
CASSREYTGETQYF
>.|TRBV11-1|TRBJ2-1|.
TGTGCCAGCAGCTTATTCGCTAGCTCCTACAATGAGCAGTTCTTC
CASSLFASSYNEQFF
>.|TRBV12-3/TRBV12-4|TRBJ2-3|.
TGTGCCAGCAGTCCGGGGTTAAAAGGGGAGATGGGTACGCAGTATTTT
CASSPGLKGEMGTQYF
>.|TRBV4-1|TRBJ1-2|.
TGCGCCAGCAGCCAAGATTTTGGAGTTTACTATGGCTACACCTTC
CASSQDFGVYYGYTF
>few|TRBV9|TRBJ2-1|.
TGTGCCAGCAGCGTAGAGAATAGCCTCAATGAGCAGTTCTTC
CASSVENSLNEQFF
>few|TRBV4-1|TRBJ2-7|TRBD2
TGCGCCAGCAGCCAATATTTTACGTGGGGGGGCTCCTACGAGCAGTACTTC
CASSQYFTWGGSYEQYF
>few|TRBV5-1|TRBJ2-1|.
TGCGCCAGCAGCTTGGTTTCGGGGGCCTTAGGCAATGAGCAGTTCTTC
CASSLVSGALGNEQFF
>few|TRBV14|TRBJ2-5|TRBD2
TGTGCCAGCAGCCCTCGGGCTAGCGGGAGGGCGGAGACCCAGTACTTC
CASSPRASGRAETQYF
>few|TRBV15|TRBJ2-1|TRBD2
TGTGCCACCAGCCCAAGACTAGCGGGAGAAGTCGATGAGCAGTTCTTC
CATSPRLAGEVDEQFF
>.|TRBV14|TRBJ1-6|.
TGTGCCAGCAGCGCATTTAGGGGTGGTGGTTCCCCCCTCCACTTT
CASSAFRGGGSPLHF
>.|TRBV28|TRBJ2-7|.
TGTGCCAGCAGTTTATACCAGGGGAGCTCCTACGAGCGGTACTTC
CASSLYQGSSYERYF
>.|TRBV29-1|TRBJ2-5|.
TGCAGCGTTGCCCGACCCGGGCAAGAGACCCAGTACTTC
CSVARPGQETQYF
>few|TRBV29-1|TRBJ2-3|.
TGCAGCGTTGATCACCAGGGTCCCTACAGCACAGATACGCAGTATTTT
CSVDHQGPYSTDTQYF
>.|TRBV29-1|TRBJ2-3|.
TGCAGCGCCGGACAGGGGGTAGCTAGCGGGATGTCAGATACGCAGTATTTT
CSAGQGVASGMSDTQYF
>.|TRBV5-1|TRBJ2-3|TRBD1
TGCGCCAGCGGGAAACAGGGGGAAGTTAATACGCAGTATTTT
CASGKQGEVNTQYF
>.|TRBV5-1|TRBJ2-7|TRBD2
TGCGCCAGCAGATCAGGCGGGAGTTTATACGAGCAGTACTTC
CASRSGGSLYEQYF
>once|TRBV29-1|TRBJ1-1|.
TGCAGCGTCATAGGCAGGATGAACACTGAAGCTTTCTTT
CSVIGRMNTEAFF
>few|TRBV30|TRBJ2-7|.
TGTGCCTGGAGGTCACACAGGGTAGTCTACGAGCAGTACTTC
CAWRSHRVVYEQYF
>few|TRBV28|TRBJ2-1|.
TGTGCCAGCAGACTAGACAGCCTCGAGGGCAATGAGCAGTTCTTC
CASRLDSLEGNEQFF
>.|TRBV5-8|TRBJ2-1|.
TGTGCCAGAGCCCTGGGGCTAGTTTCGTTCAATGAGCAGTTCTTC
CARALGLVSFNEQFF
>.|TRBV20-1|TRBJ2-4|.
TGCAGTGCTAGAGTGCGAGGCGGATTAAACATTCAGTACTTC
CSARVRGGLNIQYF
>.|TRBV20-1|TRBJ1-2|TRBD1
TGCAGTGCTGGAGGACAGGGTGGCTACACCTTC
CSAGGQGGYTF
>few|TRBV6-1|TRBJ2-7|.
TGTGCCAGCAGTGGGTCAGGGTTGAGGGAGCAGTACTTC
CASSGSGLREQYF
>.|TRBV20-1|TRBJ2-7|TRBD1
TGCAGTGCTGTTTCCCTAAGACAGGGTATCTACGAGCAGTACTTC
CSAVSLRQGIYEQYF
>few|TRBV29-1|TRBJ2-1|TRBD2
TGCAGCGTTGAGGCCCTGACTAGCGGGAGCAACAATGAGCAGTTCTTC
CSVEALTSGSNNEQFF
>.|TRBV5-1|TRBJ2-7|TRBD1
TGCGCCAGCAGCGGGGACAGTACTCTCACCTACGAGCAGTACTTC
CASSGDSTLTYEQYF
>.|TRBV7-2|TRBJ2-1|.
TGTGCCAGCAGGCCCCCCGACAGATTCGCGCATGAGCAGTTCTTC
CASRPPDRFAHEQFF
>.|TRBV12-3/TRBV12-4|TRBJ2-1|.
TGTGCCACCAGTGATGTCGGGGGTGAGCAGTTCTTC
CATSDVGGEQFF
>few|TRBV20-1|TRBJ2-7|.
TGCAGTGCGCACAGGGGAGGGGTATACGAGCAGTACTTC
CSAHRGGVYEQYF
>few|TRBV10-3|TRBJ1-2|.
TGTGCCATCAGTGGGGGTCAGGGGACGGTAGATGGCTACACCTTC
CAISGGQGTVDGYTF
>few|TRBV29-1|TRBJ2-7|TRBD1
TGCAGCGTTGAAGACCCCGACAGGGCCTACGAGCAGTACTTC
CSVEDPDRAYEQYF
>.|TRBV25-1|TRBJ2-1|TRBD1
TGTGCCAGCAGTGCACCCGACAGGGACCGAGGCAATGAGCAGTTCTTC
CASSAPDRDRGNEQFF
>.|TRBV12-3/TRBV12-4|TRBJ1-5|.
TGTGCCAGCAGCATCGGACCATATAGCAATCAGCCCCAGCATTTT
CASSIGPYSNQPQHF
>.|TRBV6-1|TRBJ1-1|.
TGTGCCAGCAGTGTCGCCGGGGGGCTTGGCCTATTGAACACTGAAGCTTTCTTT
CASSVAGGLGLLNTEAFF
>.|TRBV20-1|TRBJ2-7|.
TGCAGTGCCGACGATTGGGGTGGGGGTATCCACGAGCAGTACTTC
CSADDWGGGIHEQYF
>.|TRBV20-1|TRBJ2-3|TRBD2
TGCAGTGCAAGCGGGGGGGCCAGGGATACGCAGTATTTT
CSASGGARDTQYF
>few|TRBV12-3/TRBV12-4|TRBJ2-7|.
TGTGCCAGCAGTTACTCGGAAAAGCAGTACTTC
CASSYSEKQYF
>few|TRBV7-9|TRBJ2-1|TRBD2
TGTGCCAGCAGCAAGGGGACTAGCGGGCTTCTGATCGATGAGCAGTTCTTC
CASSKGTSGLLIDEQFF
>many|TRBV29-1|TRBJ2-7|.
TGCAGCGTTGAAGGGGCGCGGTATGAAGCCTACGAGCAGTACTTC
CSVEGARYEAYEQYF
>few|TRBV28|TRBJ2-1|.
TGTGCCAGCCTCTCTAGCTTCCTCTCCTACAATGAGCAGTTCTTC
CASLSSFLSYNEQFF